This record covers a single T cell receptor (beta chain). Its matching antigen is unknown. The tumor samples were collected prior to definitive surgery or chemotherapy. Clones were sequenced by immunoSEQ multiplex PCR, and TCRdb holds only the in-frame ones, with some missing. The sample contains around 9,500 clones, roughly nine tenths of which appear only once. This sample is part of a study of high-grade serous ovarian cancer treatment subgroups. Study-level results: Tumors within one patient showed repertoire similarity of roughly 0.1 to 0.79.

What was sequenced was tumor tissue. The source is a human donor with high-grade serous ovarian cancer.

CDR3: CASSRDKRTDTQYF. For the CDR3, the DNA is TGTGCCAGCAGTAGGGACAAACGCACAGATACGCAGTATTTT. This chain joins TRBV6-6 and TRBJ2-3, with D possibly matching TRBD1 (6 bases). The V end lost 5 bases, the J end lost 1 base, and 10 bases lay between the germline ends. The CDR3 loop spans 14 amino acids. Germline CDR1 reads MNHNY; CDR2 reads SVGAGI (reference sequence).